Detailed here is one T cell receptor (beta chain). Its antigen is not known. This sample stems from a study of T cells in Graves' hyperthyroidism and ophthalmopathy. Amplified regions were TCR beta CDR3 sequences from RNA transcripts. The HTBI primer set served for first-round RT-PCR of the TCR CDR3. TCRdb re-called the multiplex PCR reads with MiXCR, one entry per CDR3 protein. The sample records over 400,000 distinct CDR3 sequences, roughly 22% being singletons. Study results and caveats: Separating ophthalmopathy from stable hyperthyroidism was achieved by a 13 V-J model.

Clinical symptoms, serum thyroxine, TRAb, thyroid ultrasound and orbital computed tomography informed diagnoses. Isolation of PBMCs was performed on about 10 ml fresh peripheral blood. The CDR3 is 12 amino acids. Germline V CDR1 and CDR2: SGHTA, FQGNSA. Trimming cost V 5 bases and J 4 bases, with 8 bases left between them. J is TRBJ2-5 and V is TRBV7-2; D ambiguous. The source material was blood. This receptor was taken from a woman in her 70s with Graves' ophthalmopathy. This CDR3 reads CASSAIRETQYF. The CDR3, as DNA: TGTGCCAGCAGCGCCATACGAGAGACCCAGTACTTC.